This passage covers 31 T cell receptor beta chains from one sample sequenced in a study of T cells after yellow fever vaccination. TCRdb recomputed calls from the 5' RACE reads with MiXCR, one row per CDR3 protein. The table includes some 390,000 distinct CDR3 sequences, 15% to 20% detected once. This sample comprised PBMCs, obtained before the yellow fever booster vaccination. The receptor source for this set is a man aged 18 to 29 who received the YFV17D yellow fever vaccine.

This clonotype was seen repeatedly, ten times or more. The chain joins TRBV20-1 to TRBJ2-7; D ambiguous. Germline-derived CDR1 and CDR2 are DFQATT and SNEGSKA (reference sequence). This CDR3 is built from 14 residues. V was trimmed by 0 bases and J by 1 base, leaving 10 bases between them. CDR3 bases: TGCAGTGCTAGAGATCCGGCGCATTCCTACGAGCAGTACTTC. Translating gives CSARDPAHSYEQYF.

The rearrangement links TRBV5-1 to TRBJ2-5; tentative D call: TRBD2 (5 bases). V lost 0 bases and J lost 5, with 11 bases in between. The CDR3 runs to 14 residues. From germline, CDR1 is SGHRS and CDR2 YFSETQ. The CDR3 region has the DNA TGCGCCAGCAGCTTGGCGGGGATGGGGGAGACCCAGTACTTC. It codes for CASSLAGMGETQYF.

This clonotype turned up a few times. The chain combines TRBV28 with TRBJ2-7; the D gene is possibly TRBD2 (6 bases). CDR3 length equals 16 residues. Germline CDR1 and CDR2: MDHEN and SYDVKM. The V gene lost 6 bases and the J gene lost 1 base, with 19 bases spanning the gap. The CDR3 here is CASSPRTSLLSYEQYV. The CDR3, as DNA: TGTGCCAGCAGCCCCCGAACTAGCCTCCTTTCCTACGAGCAGTACGTC.

The chain uses TRBV4-3 and TRBJ1-2; a weak D match, TRBD1 (6 bases). Deletions cut 0 bases from V and 2 bases from J, with 13 bases between. The CDR3 sequence is 16 residues long. The germline V gene encodes CDR1 LGHNA and CDR2 YSLEER. The CDR3 DNA follows: TGCGCCAGCAGCCAAGATTGGGGGGCAGGAAACTATGGCTACACCTTC. Translation gives CASSQDWGAGNYGYTF.

J is TRBJ2-1 and V is TRBV5-5; D possibly uses TRBD1 or TRBD2 (6 bases each). V was shortened by 0 bases and J by 3 bases, with 10 bases between the two germline ends. Germline V lookup: CDR1 SGHKS, CDR2 YYEKEE (reference sequence). The CDR3 loop spans 15 amino acids. CDR3 sequence reads: CASSLGGGNYNEQFF. In DNA form, the CDR3 reads TGTGCCAGCAGCTTGGGAGGGGGGAACTACAATGAGCAGTTCTTC.

The chain is built from TRBV5-6 and TRBJ1-3; D gene ambiguous. The germline V and J ends were trimmed by 4 bases and 2 bases, with 13 bases remaining between them. CDR1 SGHDT and CDR2 YYEEEE come from the germline V gene. The CDR3 runs 15 residues. CDR3 residues: CASSATPVPGNTIYF. The CDR3, as DNA: TGTGCCAGCAGCGCGACTCCCGTTCCTGGAAACACCATATATTTT.

The table lists this clonotype with a few counts. V is TRBV12-3 or TRBV12-4 and J is TRBJ1-4; 7 bases agree with TRBD1. The J segment lost 4 bases and the V segment lost 4 bases, leaving 6 bases of the junction unmatched. This CDR3 spans 15 amino acids. The CDR3 spells CASSSPGQNNEKLFF. DNA of the CDR3: TGTGCCAGCAGTTCTCCGGGACAGAATAATGAAAAACTGTTTTTT.

This chain joins TRBV7-2 and TRBJ2-5; 9 positions match TRBD2. Germline CDR1 reads SGHTA; CDR2 reads FQGNSA. This CDR3 region has 15 residues. The junction had 3 bases not matched to a gene; V was cut back by 3 bases and J by 1 base. CDR3 region: CASSLSSGVQETQYF. The CDR3 nucleotides are TGTGCCAGCAGCTTGTCTAGCGGGGTCCAAGAGACCCAGTACTTC.

This chain joins TRBV18 and TRBJ2-3; D is perhaps TRBD1 (6 bases). V lost 0 bases and J 1 base, leaving 8 bases between the germline ends. Germline CDR1 is KGHSH and CDR2 is LQKENI. CDR3 length: 15 amino acids. The CDR3 loop is CASSPPPGGTDTQYF. CDR3 DNA sequence: TGTGCCAGCTCACCACCGCCAGGGGGCACAGATACGCAGTATTTT.

This clonotype appeared a few times. The chain joins TRBV27 to TRBJ1-2; tentatively, D is TRBD1 (5 bases). This CDR3 is 13 amino acids long. The germline V and J ends were trimmed by 4 bases and 4 bases, with 10 bases remaining between them. Germline CDR1 and CDR2: MNHEY and SMNVEV (reference sequence). The CDR3 region has the DNA TGTGCCAGCAGTTGGGGCGCGGGCTATGGCTACACCTTC. This sequence encodes CASSWGAGYGYTF.

This chain connects TRBV20-1 to TRBJ2-3; 7 nucleotides agree with TRBD1. The CDR3 totals 14 residues. With V trimmed by 0 bases and J by 6 bases, 6 bases remained unmatched. Germline CDR1 DFQATT, CDR2 SNEGSKA (reference sequence). The CDR3 here is CSARDRQGPDTQYF. CDR3 sequence (DNA): TGCAGTGCTAGAGATCGACAGGGCCCGGATACGCAGTATTTT.

This clonotype was counted only a few times. This sequence joins TRBV7-9 and TRBJ2-6; D possibly corresponds to TRBD2 (5 bases). Per germline, CDR1 SEHNR and CDR2 FQNEAQ (reference sequence). The CDR3 sequence is 15 residues long. V lost 5 bases and J 2 bases, leaving 10 bases between the germline ends. Written as DNA, the CDR3 is TGTGCCAGCAGCCCCCGGGGTCCTGGGGCCAACGTCCTGACTTTC. Amino acid sequence: CASSPRGPGANVLTF.

The J gene is TRBJ2-1, the V gene TRBV7-3, with D perhaps TRBD1 (7 bases). Trimming removed 5 bases at V and 8 bases at J, with 13 bases between. Germline CDR1 and CDR2: SGHTA and FQGTGA. The CDR3 is made up of 13 amino acids. The CDR3 bases are TGTGCCAGCAGCGCAGGGGGGACGGATGAGCAGTTCTTC. Its protein is CASSAGGTDEQFF. Full variable domain (rest looked up from reference TRBV7-3 and TRBJ2-1): GAGVSQTPSNKVTEKGKYVELRCDPISGHTALYWYRQSLGQGPEFLIYFQGTGAADDSGLPNDRFFAVRPEGSVSTLKIQRTERGDSAVYLCASSAGGTDEQFFGPGTRLTVL.

The rearrangement joins TRBV12-3 or TRBV12-4 to TRBJ1-4; no definite D call. V lost 5 bases and J lost 6, with 4 bases in between. The CDR3 has 11 amino acids. The CDR3 loop reads CASSGDEKLFF. CDR3 nucleotide sequence: TGTGCCAGCAGTGGGGATGAAAAACTGTTTTTT.

This clonotype occurred a few times. V usage is TRBV4-3 and J usage is TRBJ2-3; 10 bases line up with TRBD2. The CDR3 consists of 16 residues. The trim removed 0 bases at V and 3 bases at J, leaving 3 bases unmatched. Germline values: CDR1 LGHNA, CDR2 YSLEER. CDR3: CASSQEQAGGTDTQYF. As DNA, the CDR3 is TGCGCCAGCAGCCAAGAACAAGCGGGGGGGACAGATACGCAGTATTTT.

The chain carries TRBV7-3 and TRBJ2-2; 7 nucleotides match TRBD2. CDR3 size: 17 residues. In germline, CDR1 is SGHTA, CDR2 FQGTGA. J lost 3 bases, V lost 1 base, and 8 bases had no gene match. CDR3 nucleotide sequence: TGTGCCAGCAGCTTAAGTGGAACGGGGGGACACACCGGGGAGCTGTTTTTT. This encodes CASSLSGTGGHTGELFF.

This chain uses TRBV6-6 with TRBJ2-5; perhaps TRBD1 as D (6 bases). The V gene's germline CDR1 is MNHNY and CDR2 SVGAGI (reference sequence). Trimming stripped 5 bases from V and 3 bases from J, with 10 bases between. The CDR3 runs 13 residues. The CDR3 reads CASSVQGKETQYF. Written as DNA, the CDR3 is TGTGCCAGCAGTGTACAGGGTAAAGAGACCCAGTACTTC.

The V and J genes are TRBV4-1 and TRBJ2-5; maybe TRBD2 (6 bases). CDR1 is MGHRA and CDR2 is YSYEKL in the germline V gene. The CDR3 extends over 16 amino acids. V lost 1 base to trimming and J lost 5 bases, with 17 bases between them. CDR3 sequence (DNA): TGCGCCAGCAGCCAAGTCGAACTAGCCGGTGTGGAGACCCAGTACTTC. Translated, it gives CASSQVELAGVETQYF.

The chain joins TRBV7-9 to TRBJ1-6, with D possibly being TRBD1 (5 bases). CDR1 and CDR2 (germline): SEHNR, FQNEAQ (reference sequence). The CDR3 runs to 16 residues. The V gene lost 2 bases and the J gene lost 4 bases, with 12 bases spanning the gap. The DNA for the CDR3 is TGTGCCAGCAGCTTATCGCCAGGGTATTATAATTCACCCCTCCACTTT. It is translated as CASSLSPGYYNSPLHF.

This clonotype was detected a few times. The rearrangement joins TRBV7-2 to TRBJ2-3; TRBD2 might be the D (5 bases). CDR1 and CDR2 from the germline V gene are SGHTA and FQGNSA. The germline V and J ends were trimmed by 2 bases and 6 bases, with 15 bases remaining between them. The CDR3 runs to 15 residues. CDR3 protein: CASSLRRLSSDTQYF. As DNA, the CDR3 is TGTGCCAGCAGCTTACGTAGACTATCATCGGATACGCAGTATTTT.

This chain uses TRBV6-2 or TRBV6-3 with TRBJ1-5; D remains unclear. The CDR3 is 13 amino acids. V lost 5 bases and J 6 bases, leaving 11 bases between the germline ends. Looked up from germline, CDR1 is MNHEY and CDR2 is SVGEGT. Here the CDR3 reads CASSASAGQPQHF. The CDR3, as DNA: TGTGCCAGCAGTGCGTCAGCCGGTCAGCCCCAGCATTTT.

A few counts support this clonotype. V is TRBV20-1 and J is TRBJ1-1, with D perhaps matching TRBD1 (5 bases). The V end lost 3 bases, the J end lost 2 bases, and 10 bases lay between the germline ends. The germline gives CDR1 DFQATT, CDR2 SNEGSKA (reference sequence). The CDR3 has 13 amino acids. In DNA form, the CDR3 reads TGCAGTGCTAGGCAAGGACACAACACTGAAGCTTTCTTT. Its protein is CSARQGHNTEAFF.

This clonotype was found a few times. The genes are TRBV5-6 and TRBJ2-6; D possibly corresponds to TRBD1 (5 bases). V lost 4 bases, J lost 0 bases, and 11 bases lay in between. This CDR3 has 16 residues. Germline V CDR1 and CDR2: SGHDT, YYEEEE. This CDR3 reads CASSPTENSGANVLTF. The CDR3 DNA reads TGTGCCAGCAGCCCGACAGAGAACTCTGGGGCCAACGTCCTGACTTTC.

This clonotype showed up many times. The chain uses TRBV5-1 and TRBJ1-2, with a tentative D call TRBD1 (6 bases). Between the trimmed V and J ends, which lost 0 bases and 8 bases, there was a span of 11 bases. Per the germline V gene, CDR1 is SGHRS and CDR2 is YFSETQ. CDR3 size: 13 residues. The DNA of the CDR3 is TGCGCCAGCAGCTTGGGTCGAGGGGGAGGCTACACCTTC. It encodes CASSLGRGGGYTF.

This chain joins TRBV12-3 or TRBV12-4 and TRBJ2-2; 7 bases are a match to TRBD1. The CDR3 runs 15 residues. J was trimmed by 5 bases and V by 5 bases; bases with no gene match: 8. The CDR3 DNA reads as TGTGCCAGCAGTCCCCAAGGCAGGGGGACCGGGGAGCTGTTTTTT. Residues: CASSPQGRGTGELFF.

A few counts support this clonotype. DNA of the CDR3: TGTGCCAGCAGTCCGACCGCCAATGAGCAGTTCTTC. Encoded protein: CASSPTANEQFF. This sequence joins TRBV12-3 or TRBV12-4 and TRBJ2-1; no definite D call. The V end was cut by 5 bases, the J end by 6 bases, with 8 bases between. The CDR3 length is 12 residues.

This clonotype has a handful of counts. The gene calls are TRBV7-6 and TRBJ1-1; TRBD1 agrees at 7 bases. Germline assignment: CDR1 SGHVS and CDR2 FNYEAQ. V was clipped by 5 bases and J by 5 bases; unmatched bases: 11. There are 15 residues in the CDR3. CDR3 coding DNA: TGTGCCAGCAGCACCCACAGGGGCCCCGAGACTGAAGCTTTCTTT. As protein: CASSTHRGPETEAFF.

This clonotype was detected ten times or more. The V gene is TRBV20-1, the J gene TRBJ1-2, with D unclear. The V and J ends lost 7 bases and 5 bases respectively, with 17 bases between them. This CDR3 has 13 amino acids. CDR1 and CDR2 (germline): DFQATT, SNEGSKA (reference sequence). The CDR3 bases are TGCAGTGTGTGGGAAAATTTTAAGTATGGCTACACCTTC. Translated: CSVWENFKYGYTF.

This clonotype was picked up a small number of times. The chain combines TRBV5-1 with TRBJ2-1; D unresolved. The ends were cut back, 4 bases at V and 4 bases at J, with 12 bases in the middle. CDR3 length: 14 residues. Germline V lookup: CDR1 SGHRS, CDR2 YFSETQ. CDR3 residues: CASSPGQVYNEQFF. CDR3 nucleotides: TGCGCCAGCAGCCCCGGCCAGGTGTACAATGAGCAGTTCTTC.

This clonotype turned up a few times. The V and J genes are TRBV7-3 and TRBJ1-5; D possibly corresponds to TRBD1 (5 bases). Germline V gives CDR1 SGHTA, CDR2 FQGTGA. This CDR3 is 11 amino acids long. The CDR3 DNA follows: TGTGCAGCGGGCTCAGGGCAGCCCCAGCATTTT. It is translated as CAAGSGQPQHF.

The genes are TRBV10-3 and TRBJ2-2, with TRBD2 matching 15 bases. V was pared by 6 bases and J by 0 bases, with 5 bases of the junction left unmatched. From germline, CDR1 is ENHRY and CDR2 SYGVKD. CDR3 length: 18 amino acids. CDR3 DNA: TGTGCCATCAGGGCGGGACTAGCGGGGGGATCGAACACCGGGGAGCTGTTTTTT. It is translated as CAIRAGLAGGSNTGELFF.